A single sample is the source of the 30 T cell receptor beta chains below, sequenced in a study of OX40 agonist ivuxolimab in advanced cancers. Only in-frame clones appear in the TCRdb table, and some are missing; sequencing was by immunoSEQ multiplex PCR. The sample carries over 45,000 clones, around 84% recorded once. The specimen comprised CD4+ or CD8+ T cells sorted from blood, sampled in a trial of the OX40 agonist ivuxolimab. These receptor sequences come from an adult with an advanced solid tumor such as melanoma, head and neck, liver or kidney cancer.

This chain connects TRBV27 to TRBJ1-4; D not certain. CDR1 is MNHEY, CDR2 SMNVEV, per germline (reference sequence). This CDR3 is built from 15 residues. V was pared by 1 base and J by 3 bases, with 9 bases between. CDR3 residues: CASSLYRTANEKLFF. The CDR3 nucleotides are TGTGCCAGCAGTTTATATCGGACGGCTAATGAAAAACTGTTTTTT.

The chain combines TRBV4-1 with TRBJ1-4; TRBD1 matches at 7 bases. The CDR3 length is 17 residues. Germline CDR1 and CDR2: MGHRA and YSYEKL. After removal of 2 bases from V and 2 bases from J, the junction contained 8 bases not matched to a gene. In DNA, the CDR3 is TGCGCCAGCAGCCAATCCAACAGGGGATCTACTAATGAAAAACTGTTTTTT. Translating gives CASSQSNRGSTNEKLFF.

The chain employs TRBV11-3 and TRBJ2-1; D not resolved. V was pared by 1 base and J by 0 bases, with 4 bases between. The CDR3 runs to 14 residues. Per germline, CDR1 SGHNT and CDR2 YENEEA. The DNA of the CDR3 is TGTGCCAGCAGCTTAGGCGGCTCCTACAATGAGCAGTTCTTC. It translates to CASSLGGSYNEQFF.

This clone has just one count. V and J are TRBV7-8 and TRBJ2-3; no firm D call. CDR3 length: 13 amino acids. The V end lost 5 bases, the J end lost 5 bases, and 11 bases lay between the germline ends. Germline V CDR1 and CDR2: SGHVS, FQNEAQ. The CDR3 reads CASSPRSGDTQYF. The CDR3 coding sequence is TGTGCCAGCAGCCCCCGATCCGGAGATACGCAGTATTTT.

This sequence joins TRBV25-1 and TRBJ2-7, with D possibly matching TRBD2 (5 bases). This CDR3 comprises 14 residues. The V and J ends lost 2 bases and 1 base respectively, with 9 bases between them. Germline V gives CDR1 MGHDK, CDR2 SYGVNS. The CDR3 is CASSEGGSSYEQYF. Here the CDR3 DNA reads TGTGCCAGCAGTGAAGGAGGATCTTCCTACGAGCAGTACTTC.

The J gene is TRBJ2-5, the V gene TRBV19; unclear D gene. Germline V gives CDR1 LNHDA, CDR2 SQIVND (reference sequence). This CDR3 has 13 residues. Trimming took 5 bases from V and 5 from J, leaving 12 bases between them. Here the CDR3 DNA reads TGTGCCAGTAGTGCCGACATCAGTGAGACCCAGTACTTC. Translated, it gives CASSADISETQYF.

The chain joins TRBV10-3 to TRBJ2-4; a possible D gene is TRBD2 (6 bases). With 10 bases removed from V and 6 bases from J, the gap between germline ends came to 16 bases. Looked up from germline, CDR1 is ENHRY and CDR2 is SYGVKD. There are 13 residues in the CDR3. CDR3 residues: CATTGTDRNIQYF. CDR3 DNA: TGTGCCACCACCGGGACTGATCGAAACATTCAGTACTTC.

The chain joins TRBV6-1 to TRBJ1-4; maybe TRBD1 (5 bases). The CDR3 spans 13 residues. Germline V gene sequence: CDR1 MNHNS, CDR2 SASEGT. V shed 6 bases and J shed 8 bases, with 13 bases lying between them. CDR3 sequence reads: CASRIPGDEKLFF. The DNA of the CDR3 is TGTGCCAGCAGGATCCCCGGGGACGAAAAACTGTTTTTT.

This rearrangement joins TRBV7-8 to TRBJ1-1; possibly TRBD1 for D (5 bases). CDR3 length equals 14 residues. V lost 5 bases and J 2 bases, leaving 12 bases between the germline ends. Germline-derived CDR1 and CDR2 are SGHVS and FQNEAQ. The CDR3 is CASSATGLNTEAFF. The CDR3 region has the DNA TGTGCCAGCAGCGCTACGGGGCTTAACACTGAAGCTTTCTTT. The full variable domain, in which reference TRBV7-8 and TRBJ1-1 provide the parts outside the CDR3, is GAGVSQSPRYKVAKRGQDVALRCDPISGHVSLFWYQQALGQGPEFLTYFQNEAQLDKSGLPSDRFFAERPEGSVSTLKIQRTQQEDSAVYLCASSATGLNTEAFFGQGTRLTVV.

This clone was picked up a small number of times. This chain uses TRBV6-5 with TRBJ1-6; TRBD1 might be the D (5 bases). The CDR3 runs 12 residues. V gave up 10 bases and J gave up 14 bases, with 18 bases separating them. Germline values: CDR1 MNHEY, CDR2 SVGAGI. The CDR3 DNA sequence: TGTGCCACCTTGGGACCCGATTGGGCCCTCCACTTT. Translating gives CATLGPDWALHF.

This chain uses TRBV19 with TRBJ2-7; a weak D match, TRBD2 (6 bases). Germline V gene sequence: CDR1 LNHDA, CDR2 SQIVND (reference sequence). V was pared by 5 bases and J by 6 bases, with 17 bases between. The CDR3 contains 14 residues. The CDR3 DNA is TGTGCCAGTAGTCAGACCCGGAGGGCTCTCGAGCAGTACTTC. It specifies CASSQTRRALEQYF. The entire variable domain, with the rest obtained from reference TRBV19 and TRBJ2-7, is as follows: DGGITQSPKYLFRKEGQNVTLSCEQNLNHDAMYWYRQDPGQGLRLIYYSQIVNDFQKGDIAEGYSVSREKKESFPLTVTSAQKNPTAFYLCASSQTRRALEQYFGPGTRLTVT.

This clone appeared a few times. V gene TRBV4-1 combines with J gene TRBJ2-2; no clear D. The length of the CDR3 is 14 residues. The V and J ends lost 1 base and 6 bases respectively, with 9 bases between them. Germline V gives CDR1 MGHRA, CDR2 YSYEKL. For the CDR3, the DNA is TGCGCCAGCAGCCAAGGCCCCTTACCCGGGGAGCTGTTTTTT. This encodes CASSQGPLPGELFF.

As for this clone: The same CDR3 also results from other DNA sequences found in this sample. This chain joins TRBV6-5 and TRBJ1-6; no clear D gene. The germline CDR1 and CDR2 sequences are MNHEY and SVGAGI. The length of the CDR3 is 15 residues. V was shortened by 0 bases and J by 7 bases, with 10 bases between the two germline ends. CDR3 nucleotide sequence: TGTGCCAGCAGTTACTCGAATACACTGAATTCACCCCTCCACTTT. Its protein is CASSYSNTLNSPLHF.

This clone was seen just once. The CDR3 protein is CASRRIGGAIHEQYF. The CDR3 DNA reads TGTGCCAGCAGGCGTATAGGGGGCGCTATCCACGAGCAGTACTTC. The chain links TRBV27 to TRBJ2-7; 7 bases line up with TRBD1. This CDR3 contains 15 residues. CDR1 and CDR2 (germline): MNHEY, SMNVEV (reference sequence). With 6 bases clipped from V and 5 bases from J, the junction kept 13 bases outside the gene matches.

This rearrangement joins TRBV6-1 to TRBJ1-2, with 7 positions matching TRBD1. Trimming removed 1 base from V and 5 bases from J; junction bases left unmatched: 4. Germline loops: CDR1 MNHNS, CDR2 SASEGT. This CDR3 contains 14 residues. CDR3 in amino acids: CASSEGDRVYGYTF. Here the CDR3 DNA reads TGTGCCAGCAGTGAAGGAGACAGGGTTTATGGCTACACCTTC.

The gene calls are TRBV6-6 and TRBJ2-1; D gene ambiguous. The CDR3 has 14 residues. V was pared by 8 bases and J by 3 bases, with 14 bases between. CDR1 is MNHNY, CDR2 SVGAGI, per germline (reference sequence). The CDR3 coding sequence is TGTGCCAGCTCTAGGGCGGCAAACTACAATGAGCAGTTCTTC. Translation gives CASSRAANYNEQFF.

The chain has TRBV30 and TRBJ1-1; D unresolved. V was trimmed by 1 base and J by 6 bases, leaving 9 bases between them. Germline loops: CDR1 GTSNPN, CDR2 SVGIG (reference sequence). This CDR3 is built from 12 residues. The CDR3 region has the DNA TGTGCCTGGAGTGATAGTAGAGCTGAAGCTTTCTTT. Protein: CAWSDSRAEAFF.

The J gene is TRBJ2-1, the V gene TRBV5-1; TRBD2 matches at 11 bases. The germline CDR1 and CDR2 sequences are SGHRS and YFSETQ. Losses at the gene ends were 0 bases for V and 9 bases for J; bases not matched to a gene: 11. This CDR3 is 17 amino acids long. This CDR3 reads CASSLGLDSGGALEQFF. In nucleotides, the CDR3 is TGCGCCAGCAGCTTGGGGCTCGATAGCGGGGGGGCCCTTGAGCAGTTCTTC.

This chain joins TRBV28 and TRBJ1-4; D is ambiguous. The ends were cut back, 8 bases at V and 0 bases at J, with 13 bases in the middle. The CDR3 has 15 residues. Germline loops: CDR1 MDHEN, CDR2 SYDVKM. This chain's CDR3 is CASGLSATTNEKLFF. Here the CDR3 DNA reads TGTGCCAGCGGCCTATCAGCAACAACTAATGAAAAACTGTTTTTT.

The V call is TRBV5-1, the J call TRBJ1-1; no definite D call. The length of the CDR3 is 14 residues. Germline CDR1 SGHRS, CDR2 YFSETQ. V was pared by 0 bases and J by 1 base, with 7 bases between. CDR3 region: CASSLEHENTEAFF. In nucleotides, the CDR3 is TGCGCCAGCAGCTTGGAGCACGAGAACACTGAAGCTTTCTTT.

The chain has TRBV5-5 and TRBJ1-2; D not resolved. The V end was cut by 2 bases, the J end by 1 base, with 9 bases between. Per the germline V gene, CDR1 is SGHKS and CDR2 is YYEKEE (reference sequence). This CDR3 has 14 residues. CDR3 sequence: CASSFGGDNYGYTF. The CDR3, as DNA: TGTGCCAGCAGCTTCGGCGGGGATAACTATGGCTACACCTTC.

The V call is TRBV7-2, the J call TRBJ1-1; 7 positions match TRBD1. CDR1 and CDR2 from the germline V gene are SGHTA and FQGNSA. The CDR3 contains 15 residues. V shed 2 bases, J shed 4 bases, and the junction held 7 bases outside the gene matches. The CDR3 spells CASSLQGVGSTEAFF. The DNA of the CDR3 is TGTGCCAGCAGCTTACAGGGGGTAGGAAGCACTGAAGCTTTCTTT.

V usage is TRBV19 and J usage is TRBJ2-1, with TRBD2 identical over 13 bases. Germline V gene lookup returns CDR1 LNHDA and CDR2 SQIVND (reference sequence). Trimming took 4 bases from V and 8 from J; bases not matched to a gene: 8. The CDR3 extends over 16 amino acids. CDR3 in amino acids: CASSKGLAGLWDEQFF. The CDR3 DNA follows: TGTGCCAGTAGTAAGGGACTAGCGGGACTCTGGGATGAGCAGTTCTTC.

The chain uses TRBV7-2 and TRBJ1-1, with no clear D. CDR1 SGHTA and CDR2 FQGNSA come from the germline V gene. The CDR3 extends over 14 amino acids. Trimming took off 5 bases at V and 0 bases at J, with 10 bases between the two ends. The CDR3 nucleotides read TGTGCCAGCAGCCCACCAAATTTGAACACTGAAGCTTTCTTT. Its protein product is CASSPPNLNTEAFF.

This chain joins TRBV28 and TRBJ1-1; no firm D call. Germline CDR1 is MDHEN and CDR2 is SYDVKM. The CDR3 contains 15 residues. V was pared by 2 bases and J by 6 bases, with 16 bases between. In nucleotides, the CDR3 is TGTGCCAGCAGTTTACAGTCCCTCTATTACCCTGAAGCTTTCTTT. This gives the protein CASSLQSLYYPEAFF.

The V gene is TRBV11-2, the J gene TRBJ2-3, with 11 bases lining up with TRBD2. The CDR3 contains 15 residues. Per the germline V gene, CDR1 is SGHAT and CDR2 is FQNNGV. V shed 4 bases, J shed 6 bases, and the junction held 6 bases outside the gene matches. This CDR3 reads CASSSFSGGADTQYF. CDR3 bases: TGTGCCAGCAGCTCATTTAGCGGGGGGGCCGATACGCAGTATTTT.

There are a few counts of this clone. V and J are TRBV2 and TRBJ1-1, with TRBD1 identical over 7 bases. V dropped 9 bases and J dropped 7; count of bases not matched to a gene: 5. Germline-derived CDR1 and CDR2 are SNHLY and FYNNEI. The CDR3 covers 11 residues. CDR3 sequence (DNA): TGTGCCAGTGATAGACAGGGTGAAGCTTTCTTT. Amino acids: CASDRQGEAFF.

This chain uses TRBV4-2 with TRBJ1-2; D is perhaps TRBD1 (5 bases). Between the trimmed V and J ends, which lost 4 bases and 3 bases, there was a span of 15 bases. The V gene's germline CDR1 is LGHNA and CDR2 YNFKEQ. CDR3 length: 15 residues. The CDR3 reads CASSPPSGTHYGYTF. The CDR3 nucleotides read TGTGCCAGCAGCCCACCATCCGGGACCCACTATGGCTACACCTTC.

The V gene is TRBV7-8, the J gene TRBJ1-2, with D unresolved. Looked up from germline, CDR1 is SGHVS and CDR2 is FQNEAQ. This CDR3 contains 13 residues. The V gene lost 0 bases and the J gene lost 2 bases, with 4 bases spanning the gap. CDR3 amino acids: CASSLAWNYGYTF. DNA of the CDR3: TGTGCCAGCAGCTTAGCGTGGAACTATGGCTACACCTTC. Full variable domain (missing parts from reference TRBV7-8 and TRBJ1-2): GAGVSQSPRYKVAKRGQDVALRCDPISGHVSLFWYQQALGQGPEFLTYFQNEAQLDKSGLPSDRFFAERPEGSVSTLKIQRTQQEDSAVYLCASSLAWNYGYTFGSGTRLTVV.

This chain uses TRBV29-1 with TRBJ2-7; D could derive from TRBD1 or TRBD2 (5 bases each). Germline CDR1 and CDR2: SQVTM and ANQGSEA. Trimming left V 4 bases short and J 0 bases short, with 16 bases between. The CDR3 contains 15 residues. As DNA, the CDR3 is TGCAGCGTTGCCGAAGGGACCGGAAGCTCCTACGAGCAGTACTTC. Amino acid sequence: CSVAEGTGSSYEQYF.